Following are 27 T cell receptor beta chains from one sample sequenced in a study of control samples from healthy donors and cancer patients (dated by TCRdb to about 2020). Receptor libraries were prepared by the immunoSEQ multiplex PCR assay. The source is immuneACCESS, and TCRdb retained only in-frame sequences with V and J called. Part of the clones is not carried over; for the studies checked, unresolved V genes explain less than half of this, and the remainder is unexplained. A total of approximately 70,000 clones appear in this sample, 75% to 90% of them only once. The ten largest clones capture around 16% of the sample. The sample comprised blood. The receptors derive from a middle-aged man in good health.

The chain combines TRBV7-7 with TRBJ2-1; D is undetermined. The CDR3 sequence is 13 residues long. The V gene's germline CDR1 is SSHAT and CDR2 FNYEAQ (reference sequence). Trimming took off 1 base at V and 5 bases at J, with 6 bases between the two ends. The CDR3 DNA sequence: TGTGCCAGCAGCTTAGGACCGAACAATGAGCAGTTCTTC. It yields the protein CASSLGPNNEQFF.

The genes are TRBV7-9 and TRBJ2-7, with D possibly TRBD2 on 6 matching bases. The CDR3 spans 13 residues. V lost 6 bases to trimming and J lost 2 bases, with 11 bases between them. Germline loops: CDR1 SEHNR, CDR2 FQNEAQ (reference sequence). CDR3 amino acids: CASRAGLPYEQYF. Written as DNA, the CDR3 is TGTGCCAGCAGGGCGGGGCTTCCCTACGAGCAGTACTTC. Full variable domain (outside the CDR3, taken from reference TRBV7-9 and TRBJ2-7): DTGVSQNPRHKITKRGQNVTFRCDPISEHNRLYWYRQTLGQGPEFLTYFQNEAQLEKSRLLSDRFSAERPKGSFSTLEIQRTEQGDSAMYLCASRAGLPYEQYFGPGTRLTVT.

This rearrangement joins TRBV24-1 to TRBJ1-1, with a possible D match to TRBD1 (6 bases). Germline V CDR1 and CDR2: KGHDR, SFDVKD. CDR3 length: 15 residues. Trimming cost V 7 bases and J 0 bases, with 14 bases left between them. The CDR3 sequence: CATSPGQKLNTEAFF. DNA of the CDR3: TGTGCCACCAGCCCTGGACAGAAACTGAACACTGAAGCTTTCTTT.

The chain is built from TRBV4-3 and TRBJ2-7; D uncertain. The CDR3 length is 14 residues. V dropped 3 bases and J dropped 2 bases, with 11 bases sitting between them. Germline V gives CDR1 LGHNA, CDR2 YSLEER. The CDR3 loop is CASSHHGRAYEQYF. In nucleotides, the CDR3 is TGCGCCAGCAGCCACCACGGACGGGCCTACGAGCAGTACTTC.

The chain combines TRBV18 with TRBJ2-1; D gene ambiguous. V gave up 3 bases and J gave up 9 bases, with 12 bases separating them. Germline CDR1 is KGHSH and CDR2 is LQKENI. The CDR3 has 13 residues. In DNA, the CDR3 is TGTGCCAGCTCACCGGGTAAGGGAAGTGAGCAGTTCTTC. Its translation: CASSPGKGSEQFF.

The V and J genes are TRBV28 and TRBJ2-3, with D maybe TRBD2 (5 bases). V was shortened by 8 bases and J by 4 bases, with 10 bases between the two germline ends. The CDR3 covers 12 residues. From germline, CDR1 is MDHEN and CDR2 SYDVKM. The CDR3 DNA reads TGTGCCAGCCGGGGAGTTGCAGATACGCAGTATTTT. Translating gives CASRGVADTQYF.

The genes are TRBV3-1 (or the pseudogene TRBV3-2) and TRBJ1-1; TRBD1 matches at 9 bases. CDR3 size: 13 residues. Germline-derived CDR1 and CDR2 are LGHDT and YNNKEL (reference sequence). Trimming cost V 5 bases and J 4 bases; bases outside gene matches: 2. CDR3 bases: TGTGCCAGCAGCGACAGGGGGGGCACTGAAGCTTTCTTT. Translation gives CASSDRGGTEAFF.

This sequence joins TRBV9 and TRBJ1-1; 7 nucleotides align to TRBD1. This CDR3 region has 16 residues. Trimming took 3 bases from V and 1 from J; bases not matched to a gene: 9. Germline assignment: CDR1 SGDLS and CDR2 YYNGEE. Here the CDR3 DNA reads TGTGCCAGCAGCGCCCGAACCGGGACAGAGAACACTGAAGCTTTCTTT. It is translated as CASSARTGTENTEAFF.

This sequence joins TRBV10-3 and TRBJ1-1, with no clear D. Germline loops: CDR1 ENHRY, CDR2 SYGVKD. The germline V and J ends were trimmed by 10 bases and 2 bases, with 14 bases remaining between them. The CDR3 is 13 residues long. The CDR3 DNA reads TGTGCCACCAAACCGACCGGTAACACTGAAGCTTTCTTT. The encoded protein is CATKPTGNTEAFF.

The chain combines TRBV29-1 with TRBJ1-1; 7 bases map to TRBD1. J gave up 6 bases and V 6 bases, and 10 bases lay outside the gene matches. The CDR3 totals 13 residues. Germline-derived CDR1 and CDR2 are SQVTM and ANQGSEA. The CDR3 region has the DNA TGCAGCGTCGGCACAGGGGAGGCTTCTGAAGCTTTCTTT. This translates into CSVGTGEASEAFF.

The chain recombines TRBV19 with TRBJ2-2; TRBD1 might be the D (6 bases). Trimming pared 4 bases from V and 2 bases from J, leaving 11 bases between. Germline V gene sequence: CDR1 LNHDA, CDR2 SQIVND (reference sequence). CDR3 length: 15 amino acids. In DNA, the CDR3 is TGTGCCAGTAGTACTCCGGGACATAACACCGGGGAGCTGTTTTTT. Translated: CASSTPGHNTGELFF.

The chain employs TRBV20-1 and TRBJ2-1; possible D gene TRBD2, 5 bases. The CDR3 runs to 11 residues. With 5 bases removed from V and 3 bases from J, the gap between germline ends came to 5 bases. Germline V CDR1 and CDR2: DFQATT, SNEGSKA (reference sequence). The CDR3 DNA reads as TGCAGTGCTGAGGGCTACAATGAGCAGTTCTTC. It encodes CSAEGYNEQFF.

Concerning this clone itself: The germline gene is not matched at one end of the junction; a read error may be the cause. This chain links TRBV28 with TRBJ2-1; 11 nucleotides line up with TRBD2. Per germline, CDR1 MDHEN and CDR2 SYDVKM. The CDR3 is 13 residues long. CDR3 protein: CASSPPGLAACIF. CDR3 DNA sequence: TGTGCCAGCAGTCCCCCGGGACTAGCGGCTTGCATCTTC. Supplemented by reference TRBV28 and TRBJ2-1, the full variable domain reads DVKVTQSSRYLVKRTGEKVFLECVQDMDHENMFWYRQDPGLGLRLIYFSYDVKMKEKGDIPEGYSVSREKKERFSLILESASTNQTSMYLCASSPPGLAACIFGPGTRLTVL.

This chain connects TRBV28 to TRBJ1-5, with D hard to call. CDR3 length: 14 amino acids. Germline CDR1 reads MDHEN; CDR2 reads SYDVKM. V shed 4 bases and J shed 2 bases, with 9 bases lying between them. CDR3 amino acids: CASSWGLGNQPQHF. CDR3 DNA sequence: TGTGCCAGCAGTTGGGGTTTAGGCAATCAGCCCCAGCATTTT.

This clone was seen only once. The chain links TRBV28 to TRBJ1-1, with TRBD1 identical over 10 bases. Per the germline V gene, CDR1 is MDHEN and CDR2 is SYDVKM. V gave up 6 bases and J gave up 3 bases; unmatched junction bases: 1. The CDR3 extends over 13 amino acids. The CDR3 sequence is CASRGQGDTEAFF. The CDR3 bases are TGTGCCAGCAGAGGACAGGGGGACACTGAAGCTTTCTTT.

The chain is built from TRBV5-4 and TRBJ2-3, with 12 bases aligning to TRBD2. The CDR3 covers 16 residues. CDR1 and CDR2 (germline): SGHNT, YYREEE (reference sequence). The J segment lost 4 bases and the V segment lost 5 bases, leaving 8 bases of the junction unmatched. The CDR3 DNA reads TGTGCCAGCAGTTCCCGACTAGCGGGAGAGGCAGATACGCAGTATTTT. Translated, it gives CASSSRLAGEADTQYF.

V is TRBV5-1 and J is TRBJ2-1, with a tentative D call TRBD1 (6 bases). Germline CDR1 is SGHRS and CDR2 is YFSETQ. Trimming cost V 1 base and J 0 bases, with 11 bases left between them. There are 16 residues in the CDR3. CDR3 residues: CASSLPTGSSYNEQFF. The CDR3 DNA sequence: TGCGCCAGCAGCTTGCCGACAGGCAGCTCCTACAATGAGCAGTTCTTC.

This clone was seen more than once but under ten times. The chain links TRBV21-1 to TRBJ2-5; the table assigns TRBD1, which was not confirmed against the DNA. TRBV21-1 represents a pseudogene. The CDR3 consists of 14 residues. The CDR3 bases are TGTGCCAGCAGCAAAGACAGGGGGCAAGAGACCCAGTACTTC. It yields the protein CASSKDRGQETQYF.

Note on this clone: The junction departs from germline at one end; a sequencing error may be responsible. The V and J genes are TRBV24-1 and TRBJ2-7; no reliable D call. The CDR3 contains 14 residues. CDR1 and CDR2 from the germline V gene are KGHDR and SFDVKD. The CDR3 is CATSDQGPSYGQYF. CDR3 DNA: TGTGCCACCAGTGACCAAGGACCCTCCTACGGGCAGTACTTC.

The chain is built from TRBV20-1 and TRBJ1-2; D is uncertain. The CDR3 is made up of 13 amino acids. CDR1 and CDR2 from the germline V gene are DFQATT and SNEGSKA (reference sequence). With 3 bases removed from V and 4 bases from J, the gap between germline ends came to 12 bases. Here the CDR3 reads CSASPDSSYGYTF. The CDR3 DNA reads TGCAGTGCTAGTCCTGACTCCTCCTATGGCTACACCTTC.

The chain links TRBV7-6 to TRBJ2-1, with D possibly TRBD1 on 6 matching bases. The germline V gene encodes CDR1 SGHVS and CDR2 FNYEAQ. Trimming removed 4 bases from V and 0 bases from J, with 10 bases in between. This CDR3 region has 15 residues. The CDR3 sequence is CASSSGENSYNEQFF. CDR3 DNA: TGTGCCAGCAGCTCAGGGGAGAACTCCTACAATGAGCAGTTCTTC.

This clone came up a few times. The J gene is TRBJ1-2, the V gene TRBV18; D uncertain. Germline V CDR1 and CDR2: KGHSH, LQKENI. CDR3 length equals 13 residues. With 2 bases removed from V and 6 bases from J, the gap between germline ends came to 10 bases. The CDR3 protein is CASSPGKGHGYTF. DNA for the CDR3: TGTGCCAGCTCACCAGGCAAGGGCCATGGCTACACCTTC.

This clone was seen more than once but under ten times. The V and J genes are TRBV19 and TRBJ2-6; D unresolved. CDR1 is LNHDA, CDR2 SQIVND, per germline (reference sequence). Trimming removed 5 bases at V and 0 bases at J, with 8 bases between. The CDR3 totals 15 residues. CDR3 nucleotides: TGTGCCAGTAGTGCCCCGGGCTCTGGGGCCAACGTCCTGACTTTC. Its protein product is CASSAPGSGANVLTF.

This clone has a single count. The chain has TRBV12-5 and TRBJ1-1, with unresolved D. CDR3 size: 17 residues. From germline, CDR1 is LGHNT and CDR2 FRNRAP. Trimming stripped 5 bases from V and 4 bases from J, with 23 bases between. DNA of the CDR3: TGTGCTAGTGGTGGACCGGACGGTGATCTTTCGGTCACTGAAGCTTTCTTT. This codes for CASGGPDGDLSVTEAFF.

The chain couples TRBV19 to TRBJ1-1, with 8 bases identical to TRBD1. V shed 8 bases, J shed 1 base, and the junction held 15 bases outside the gene matches. The CDR3 runs to 17 residues. From germline, CDR1 is LNHDA and CDR2 SQIVND (reference sequence). CDR3 protein: CASSGGQEVKRNTEAFF. The CDR3 DNA is TGTGCCAGTTCTGGGGGACAGGAGGTCAAGAGGAACACTGAAGCTTTCTTT. The full variable domain, in which reference TRBV19 and TRBJ1-1 provide the parts outside the CDR3, is DGGITQSPKYLFRKEGQNVTLSCEQNLNHDAMYWYRQDPGQGLRLIYYSQIVNDFQKGDIAEGYSVSREKKESFPLTVTSAQKNPTAFYLCASSGGQEVKRNTEAFFGQGTRLTVV.

The genes are TRBV5-4 and TRBJ2-1; 8 positions agree with TRBD2. Per the germline V gene, CDR1 is SGHNT and CDR2 is YYREEE (reference sequence). CDR3 length equals 15 residues. With V trimmed by 4 bases and J by 5 bases, 8 bases remained unmatched. The CDR3 loop is CASSLPGGLNNEQFF. CDR3 coding DNA: TGTGCCAGCAGCCTGCCGGGGGGGCTTAACAATGAGCAGTTCTTC.

This rearrangement joins TRBV5-8 to TRBJ2-2; 7 bases align to TRBD1. The CDR3 is made up of 14 amino acids. With 4 bases clipped from V and 6 bases from J, the junction kept 6 bases outside the gene matches. CDR1 is SGHTS, CDR2 YDEGEE, per germline. CDR3 nucleotides: TGTGCCAGCAGCCCGGGACAGTGGGCCGGGGAGCTGTTTTTT. Its translation is CASSPGQWAGELFF.